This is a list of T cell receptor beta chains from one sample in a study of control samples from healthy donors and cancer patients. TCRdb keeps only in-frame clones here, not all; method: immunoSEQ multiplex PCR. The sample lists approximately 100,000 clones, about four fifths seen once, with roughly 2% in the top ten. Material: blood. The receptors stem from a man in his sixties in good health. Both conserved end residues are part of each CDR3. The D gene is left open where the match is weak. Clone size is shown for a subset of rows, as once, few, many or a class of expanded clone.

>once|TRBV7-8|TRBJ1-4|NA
TGTGCCAGCAGCTTAAGGGCAGTGACAAGTCAGGCAACTAATGAAAAACTGTTTTTT
CASSLRAVTSQATNEKLFF
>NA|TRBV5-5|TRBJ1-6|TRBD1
TGTGCCAGCAGCCCATATGGGACAGCTTTTAATTCACCCCTCCACTTT
CASSPYGTAFNSPLHF
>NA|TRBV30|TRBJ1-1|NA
TGTGCCTCAATACCAAATCTGAACACTGAAGCTTTCTTT
CASIPNLNTEAFF
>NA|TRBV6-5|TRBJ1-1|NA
TGTGCCAGCAGCTTCGGCACAGGCCGCGGGGCTTTCTTT
CASSFGTGRGAFF
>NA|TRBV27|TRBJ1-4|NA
TGTGCCAGCAGTTTATCACCCTGGGAAAAACTGTTTTTT
CASSLSPWEKLFF
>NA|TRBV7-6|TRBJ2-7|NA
TGTGCCAGCAGCTTAGCAGAAGGCGATGAGTGGGAGCAGTACTTC
CASSLAEGDEWEQYF
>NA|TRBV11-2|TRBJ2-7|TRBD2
TGTGCCAGCAGCTTAGAAACATGGCGGGGGACCTACGAGCAGTACTTC
CASSLETWRGTYEQYF
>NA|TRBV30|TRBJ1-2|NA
TGTGCCTGGAGTGGGCCCGGATTATCCTATGGCTACACCTTC
CAWSGPGLSYGYTF
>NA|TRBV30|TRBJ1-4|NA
TGTGCCTGGAGTCTACACCCGAGCCGGGACAATCAAAAACTGTTTTTT
CAWSLHPSRDNQKLFF
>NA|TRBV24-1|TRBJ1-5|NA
TGTGCCACCAGTGCCCTCCTTTGGCATTTT
CATSALLWHF
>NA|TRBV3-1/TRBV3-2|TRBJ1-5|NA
TGTGCCAGCAGCCAAGATGGGGGTAGCAATCAGCCCCAGCATTTT
CASSQDGGSNQPQHF
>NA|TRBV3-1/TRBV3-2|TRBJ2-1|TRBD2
TGTGCCAGCAGCCAAGATTATAAGGCTAGCGGGAGGGCCCGTGAGCAGTTCTTC
CASSQDYKASGRAREQFF
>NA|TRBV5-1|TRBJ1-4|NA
TGCGCCAGCAGCCTCGGCTCAGGGGAGGAAAAACTGTTTTTT
CASSLGSGEEKLFF
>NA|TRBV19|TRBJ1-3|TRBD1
TGTGCCAGTAGTATAGCTGGCAGGGGGCCTGGAAACACCATATATTTT
CASSIAGRGPGNTIYF
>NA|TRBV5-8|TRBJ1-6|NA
TGTGCCAGCAGCCTCGGGGTCAATTCACCCCTCCACTTT
CASSLGVNSPLHF
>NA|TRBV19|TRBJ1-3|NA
TGTGCCAGTAGCCAGGCGGGAGCCAGCTCTGGAAACACCATATATTTT
CASSQAGASSGNTIYF
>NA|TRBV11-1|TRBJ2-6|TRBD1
TGTGCCAGCAGCTTACCGGCAGGGGGCAACGTCCTGACTTTC
CASSLPAGGNVLTF
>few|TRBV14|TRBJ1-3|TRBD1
TGTGCCAGCAGCCAAGCGAGCAGGGGGCCTTCCACTTTCTCTGGAAACACCATATATTTT
CASSQASRGPSTFSGNTIYF
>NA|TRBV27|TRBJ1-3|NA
TGTGCCAGCAGTTTAAATAACCGCGGGACCATATATTTT
CASSLNNRGTIYF
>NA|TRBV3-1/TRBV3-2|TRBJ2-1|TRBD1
TGTGCCAGCAGCCCCCAGGGGACAGGGTCGCGGGAGCAGTTCTTC
CASSPQGTGSREQFF
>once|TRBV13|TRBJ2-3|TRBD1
TGTGCCAGCAGCTTAAGGACAGGGGGCATAGATACGCAGTATTTT
CASSLRTGGIDTQYF
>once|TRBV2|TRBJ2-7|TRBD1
TGTGCCAGCACCCCGGGACAGGGGGCCTACGAGCAGTACTTC
CASTPGQGAYEQYF
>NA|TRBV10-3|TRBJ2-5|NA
TGTGCCATCAGTGGGGGTAGCCCTCAAGAGACCCAGTACTTC
CAISGGSPQETQYF
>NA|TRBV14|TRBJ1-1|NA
TGTGCCAGCAGCCAAGAAAGGACAGTCAACACTGAAGCTTTCTTT
CASSQERTVNTEAFF
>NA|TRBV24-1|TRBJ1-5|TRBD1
TGTGCCACCAGTGATAAGGGGGCTGGGCCCCAGCATTTT
CATSDKGAGPQHF
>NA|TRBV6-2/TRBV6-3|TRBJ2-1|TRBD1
TGTGCCAGCAGTTCTGGACAGGGGTCCTACAATGAGCAGTTCTTC
CASSSGQGSYNEQFF
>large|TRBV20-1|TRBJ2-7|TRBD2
TGCAGTGCTACTGAAGCGGGAGTAGGAGGATACGAGCAGTACTTC
CSATEAGVGGYEQYF
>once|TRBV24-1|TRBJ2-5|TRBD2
TGTGCCACCAGTGACCCTAACGGGGGGGAAGAGACCCAGTACTTC
CATSDPNGGEETQYF
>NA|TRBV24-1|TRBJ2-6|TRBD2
TGTGCCACCAGTGATTTCGGTACTGGGGGGGTCTCTGGGGCCAACGTCCTGACTTTC
CATSDFGTGGVSGANVLTF